This T cell receptor beta chain is from a study of T cells in Graves' hyperthyroidism and ophthalmopathy. Whole-study findings and limits: The model anticipated ophthalmopathy a median approximately six months pre-onset. Most thyroid clonotypes expanded above 0.001 were also detected in blood. Stable hyperthyroidism was separated from ophthalmopathy by a model based on 13 V-J features.

This clonotype has at least ten counts. Its antigen is still unknown. The study excluded patients with uncontrolled infection, other autoimmune disease, pregnancy or lactation. Researchers took RNA transcripts and amplified the TCR beta CDR3 regions from them. First-round RT-PCR of the TCR CDR3 relied on the HTBI primer set. TCRdb reanalysed the multiplex PCR reads using MiXCR and keeps one entry per CDR3 protein. The sample holds about 640,000 distinct CDR3 sequences, over 40% seen once. This receptor was identified in an adult man with Graves' disease, either hyperthyroidism or ophthalmopathy (not recorded which). The sequenced material came from peripheral blood or thyroid tissue (not recorded which).

Written as DNA, the CDR3 is TGTGCCACCAGTGAAGCGGTCGCGGACTATGGCTACACCTTC. Its protein product is CATSEAVADYGYTF. V and J are TRBV24-1 and TRBJ1-2; D gene ambiguous. Trimming left V 4 bases short and J 3 bases short, with 11 bases between. In germline, CDR1 is KGHDR, CDR2 SFDVKD. This CDR3 has 14 residues.